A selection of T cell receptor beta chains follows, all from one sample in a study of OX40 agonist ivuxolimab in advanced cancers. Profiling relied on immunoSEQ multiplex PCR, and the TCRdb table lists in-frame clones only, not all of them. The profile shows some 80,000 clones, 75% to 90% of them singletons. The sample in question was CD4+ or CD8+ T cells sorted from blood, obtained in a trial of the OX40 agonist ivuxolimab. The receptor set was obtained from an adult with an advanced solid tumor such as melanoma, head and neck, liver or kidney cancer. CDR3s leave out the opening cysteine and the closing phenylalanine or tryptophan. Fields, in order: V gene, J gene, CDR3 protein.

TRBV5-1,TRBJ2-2,ASSLAGVNTGELF
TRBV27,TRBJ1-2,ASTPSGGYGYT
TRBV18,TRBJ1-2,ASSPPGVKTYGYT
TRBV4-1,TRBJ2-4,ASSQGGQRGLAKNIQY
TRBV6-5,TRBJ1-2,ASRFGRNYGYT
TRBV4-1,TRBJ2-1,ASSQDGTGGKNEQF
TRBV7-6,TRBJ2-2,ASSFQEAGVTGELF
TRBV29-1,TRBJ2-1,SVAHPRGEQF
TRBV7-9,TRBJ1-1,ASARGTEAF
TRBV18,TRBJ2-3,ASSPEGHTQY
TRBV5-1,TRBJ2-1,ASSFTTILSSYNEQF
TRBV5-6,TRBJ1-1,ASSLWNPNTEAF
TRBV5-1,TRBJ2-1,ASSLAEGRLAGGQETSEQF
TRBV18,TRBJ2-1,ASSPDPGHVNEQF
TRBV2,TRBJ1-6,ASSEMRGGNSPLH